Presented here are 14 T cell receptor beta chains from one specimen sequenced in a study of blood T cell repertoires in COVID-19. The protocol was immunoSEQ multiplex PCR, while the TCRdb copy is restricted to in-frame clones and leaves out a portion. This sample has just over 300,000 clones, with roughly 86% found just once. Sequencing was performed on PBMCs or T cells enriched from blood (not recorded which). These TCRs come from a woman between 18 and 30 years old who had recovered from COVID-19.

In its sample, this clone was seen once. V usage is TRBV7-3 and J usage is TRBJ1-1; TRBD1 matches 8 bases. CDR1 and CDR2 from the germline V gene are SGHTA and FQGTGA. This CDR3 has 14 residues. Trimming removed 3 bases from V and 1 base from J; junction bases left unmatched: 1. CDR3 residues: CASSLGTGNTEAFF. The CDR3 nucleotides read TGTGCCAGCAGCTTGGGGACAGGGAACACTGAAGCTTTCTTT.

This clone is a singleton in its sample. The chain combines TRBV29-1 with TRBJ1-1, with D possibly matching TRBD1 (6 bases). The CDR3 runs to 12 residues. Germline CDR1 is SQVTM and CDR2 is ANQGSEA. Trimming cost V 6 bases and J 10 bases, with 18 bases left between them. CDR3 amino acids: CSVDYRVAGAFF. The DNA of the CDR3 is TGCAGCGTCGACTACAGGGTTGCTGGAGCTTTCTTT.

The V and J genes are TRBV6-5 and TRBJ2-3, with 10 bases aligning to TRBD2. This CDR3 is 15 amino acids long. Germline V gene lookup returns CDR1 MNHEY and CDR2 SVGAGI. Trimming took 4 bases from V and 3 from J; bases not matched to a gene: 4. This CDR3 is CASSSGTSVTDTQYF. In DNA, the CDR3 is TGTGCCAGCAGTTCCGGGACTAGCGTAACAGATACGCAGTATTTT.

V usage is TRBV24-1 and J usage is TRBJ2-3; TRBD1 is a possible D gene (6 bases). Looked up from germline, CDR1 is KGHDR and CDR2 is SFDVKD. The ends were cut back, 4 bases at V and 1 base at J, with 11 bases in the middle. This CDR3 comprises 15 residues. CDR3 region: CATSEGARGTDTQYF. CDR3 coding DNA: TGTGCCACCAGTGAGGGGGCCCGAGGCACAGATACGCAGTATTTT.

This chain connects TRBV9 to TRBJ2-2; TRBD1 agrees at 9 bases. The CDR3 runs to 15 residues. The germline V gene encodes CDR1 SGDLS and CDR2 YYNGEE. V was pared by 1 base and J by 5 bases, with 3 bases of the junction left unmatched. The CDR3 coding sequence is TGTGCCAGCAGCGTACGACAGGGGGGAACCGGGGAGCTGTTTTTT. It translates to CASSVRQGGTGELFF.

The chain is built from TRBV28 and TRBJ1-1; D possibly corresponds to TRBD1 (5 bases). Germline CDR1 reads MDHEN; CDR2 reads SYDVKM. This CDR3 is built from 11 residues. V lost 6 bases and J lost 10, with 12 bases in between. The CDR3 is CASRDSLAAFF. In nucleotides, the CDR3 is TGTGCCAGCAGAGACAGCTTGGCAGCTTTCTTT. The full variable domain, rest sourced from reference TRBV28 and TRBJ1-1, is DVKVTQSSRYLVKRTGEKVFLECVQDMDHENMFWYRQDPGLGLRLIYFSYDVKMKEKGDIPEGYSVSREKKERFSLILESASTNQTSMYLCASRDSLAAFFGQGTRLTVV.

V and J are TRBV19 and TRBJ2-7; 13 nucleotides line up with TRBD2. V lost 5 bases and J lost 4; bases outside the gene matches: 8. Germline assignment: CDR1 LNHDA and CDR2 SQIVND (reference sequence). CDR3 size: 16 residues. The CDR3 region is CASSWTSGSLPYEQYF. The CDR3, as DNA: TGTGCCAGTAGTTGGACTAGCGGGAGTCTCCCTTACGAGCAGTACTTC.

The rearrangement links TRBV3-1 (or the pseudogene TRBV3-2) to TRBJ1-2; TRBD1 might be the D (5 bases). Trimming cost V 1 base and J 10 bases, with 10 bases left between them. The CDR3 is made up of 12 amino acids. CDR1 and CDR2 from the germline V gene are LGHDT and YNNKEL (reference sequence). This chain's CDR3 is CASSQGEGFYTF. The CDR3 nucleotides are TGTGCCAGCAGCCAAGGGGAGGGGTTCTACACCTTC.

The CDR3 DNA reads as TGTGCCAGCAGCCAAGGGCAGTTTTCCCTCTCTACAGATACGCAGTATTTT. This encodes CASSQGQFSLSTDTQYF. The chain carries TRBV3-1 (or the pseudogene TRBV3-2) and TRBJ2-3, with D unresolved. This CDR3 has 17 amino acids. The germline V gene has CDR1 LGHDT and CDR2 YNNKEL (reference sequence). V shed 1 base and J shed 3 bases, with 17 bases lying between them.

The rearrangement uses TRBV5-1 and TRBJ2-1; TRBD1 might be the D (5 bases). The CDR3 loop spans 15 amino acids. From germline, CDR1 is SGHRS and CDR2 YFSETQ. Trimming pared 0 bases from V and 9 bases from J, leaving 16 bases between. The chain's CDR3 is CASSLADGQMTEQFF. The CDR3, as DNA: TGCGCCAGCAGCTTGGCCGACGGACAAATGACTGAGCAGTTCTTC.

V is TRBV2 and J is TRBJ1-4, with TRBD1 as a possible D gene (6 bases). CDR1 SNHLY and CDR2 FYNNEI come from the germline V gene. With 7 bases removed from V and 0 bases from J, the gap between germline ends came to 12 bases. The CDR3 has 15 residues. CDR3 nucleotides: TGTGCCAGCACAGTCTCAGGGGCAACTAATGAAAAACTGTTTTTT. Its protein product is CASTVSGATNEKLFF.

The chain links TRBV3-1 (or the pseudogene TRBV3-2) to TRBJ2-2; no definite D call. The V gene lost 2 bases and the J gene lost 2 bases, with 6 bases spanning the gap. Per germline, CDR1 LGHDT and CDR2 YNNKEL (reference sequence). This CDR3 comprises 14 residues. CDR3 DNA: TGTGCCAGCAGCCAATTTGTAAACACCGGGGAGCTGTTTTTT. Its protein product is CASSQFVNTGELFF.

The J gene is TRBJ1-1, the V gene TRBV5-1; TRBD1 aligns across 9 bases. From germline, CDR1 is SGHRS and CDR2 YFSETQ. V was clipped by 0 bases and J by 1 base; unmatched bases: 7. This CDR3 is built from 17 residues. The CDR3 coding sequence is TGCGCCAGCAGCTTGGTGCCCCCGGGACAGGGGAACACTGAAGCTTTCTTT. Protein: CASSLVPPGQGNTEAFF. The variable domain in full, with the rest retrieved from reference TRBV5-1 and TRBJ1-1, is KAGVTQTPRYLIKTRGQQVTLSCSPISGHRSVSWYQQTPGQGLQFLFEYFSETQRNKGNFPGRFSGRQFSNSRSEMNVSTLELGDSALYLCASSLVPPGQGNTEAFFGQGTRLTVV.

CDR3 sequence (DNA): TGTGCCAGCAGTTTCCGGGTCCCCTCGTACGAGCAGTACTTC. Protein sequence: CASSFRVPSYEQYF. V is TRBV6-2 or TRBV6-3 and J is TRBJ2-7; D is unresolved. This CDR3 spans 14 amino acids. The germline V and J ends were trimmed by 4 bases and 4 bases, with 14 bases remaining between them. The germline V gene has CDR1 MNHEY and CDR2 SVGEGT.